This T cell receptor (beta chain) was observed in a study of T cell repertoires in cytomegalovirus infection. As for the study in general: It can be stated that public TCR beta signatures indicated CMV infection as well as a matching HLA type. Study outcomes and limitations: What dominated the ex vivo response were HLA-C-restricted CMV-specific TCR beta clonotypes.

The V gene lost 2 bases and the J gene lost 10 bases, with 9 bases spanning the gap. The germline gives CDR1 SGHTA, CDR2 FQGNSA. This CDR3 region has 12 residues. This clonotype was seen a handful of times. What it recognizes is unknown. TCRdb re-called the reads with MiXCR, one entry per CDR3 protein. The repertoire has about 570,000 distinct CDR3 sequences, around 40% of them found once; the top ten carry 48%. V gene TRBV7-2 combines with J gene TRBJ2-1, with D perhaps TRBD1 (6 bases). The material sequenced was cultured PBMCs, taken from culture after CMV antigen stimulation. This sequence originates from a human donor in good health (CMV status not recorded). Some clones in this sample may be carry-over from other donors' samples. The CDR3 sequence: CASSLHDREQFF. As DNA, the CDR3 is TGTGCCAGCAGCTTACATGACAGGGAGCAGTTCTTC. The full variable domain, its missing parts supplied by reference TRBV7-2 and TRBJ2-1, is GAGVSQSPSNKVTEKGKDVELRCDPISGHTALYWYRQSLGQGLEFLIYFQGNSAPDKSGLPSDRFSAERTGGSVSTLTIQRTQQEDSAVYLCASSLHDREQFFGPGTRLTVL.